This T cell receptor beta chain was sequenced for a study of early T cells in non-severe SARS-CoV-2 infection. Study summary: From unsorted whole blood, bulk RNA was sequenced, and the chains remained unpaired.

This clonotype was detected ten times or more. The target antigen is unknown. Researchers tagged individual cDNA molecules with unique molecular identifiers. MiXCR, run by TCRdb on the 5' RACE reads, gives a single entry per CDR3 protein. The sample carries about 67,000 distinct CDR3 sequences, about 9.9% recorded once. Study-wide results and limits: VDJdb matches were skewed toward anti-spike CD8 T cell responses.

Germline CDR1 and CDR2: KGHSH and LQKENI. This CDR3 comprises 14 residues. With 2 bases removed from V and 4 bases from J, the gap between germline ends came to 8 bases. The clonotype originates from an adult who was a healthcare worker with PCR-confirmed SARS-CoV-2 infection or an uninfected control (not recorded which). This chain uses TRBV18 with TRBJ2-2; D uncertain. Sequencing was carried out using whole blood. CDR3 coding DNA: TGTGCCAGCTCACCATTTTACAGCACCGGGGAGCTGTTTTTT. The encoded protein is CASSPFYSTGELFF.